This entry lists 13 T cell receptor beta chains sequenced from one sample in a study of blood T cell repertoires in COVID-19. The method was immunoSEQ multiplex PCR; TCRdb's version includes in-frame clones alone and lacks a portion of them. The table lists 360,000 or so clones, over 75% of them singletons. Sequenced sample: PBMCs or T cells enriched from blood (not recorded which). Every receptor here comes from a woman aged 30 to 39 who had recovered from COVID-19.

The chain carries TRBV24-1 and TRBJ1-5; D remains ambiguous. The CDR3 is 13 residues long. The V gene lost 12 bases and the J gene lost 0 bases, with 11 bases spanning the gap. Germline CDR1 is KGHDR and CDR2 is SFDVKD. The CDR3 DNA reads TGTGCCTCGCAGGCGTATAGCAATCAGCCCCAGCATTTT. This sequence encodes CASQAYSNQPQHF.

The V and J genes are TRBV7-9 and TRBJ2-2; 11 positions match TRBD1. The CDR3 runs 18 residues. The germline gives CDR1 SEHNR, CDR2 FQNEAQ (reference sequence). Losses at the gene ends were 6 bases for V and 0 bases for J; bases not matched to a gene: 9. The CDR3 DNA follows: TGTGCCAGCAGGCGGGACAGGGGGAGACCTACGAACACCGGGGAGCTGTTTTTT. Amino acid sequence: CASRRDRGRPTNTGELFF.

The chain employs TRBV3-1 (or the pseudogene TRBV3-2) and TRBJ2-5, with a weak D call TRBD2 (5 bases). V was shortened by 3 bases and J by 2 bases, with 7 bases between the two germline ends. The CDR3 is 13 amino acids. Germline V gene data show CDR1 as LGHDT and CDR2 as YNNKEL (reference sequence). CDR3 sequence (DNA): TGTGCCAGCAGCCAGAGGGCTCAAGAGACCCAGTACTTC. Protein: CASSQRAQETQYF.

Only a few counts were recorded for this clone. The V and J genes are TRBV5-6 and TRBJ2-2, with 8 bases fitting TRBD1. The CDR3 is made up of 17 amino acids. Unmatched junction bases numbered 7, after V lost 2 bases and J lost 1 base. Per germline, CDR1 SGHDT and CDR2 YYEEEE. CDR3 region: CASSFTSGTGNTGELFF. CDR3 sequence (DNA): TGTGCCAGCAGCTTCACCTCCGGGACAGGGAACACCGGGGAGCTGTTTTTT.

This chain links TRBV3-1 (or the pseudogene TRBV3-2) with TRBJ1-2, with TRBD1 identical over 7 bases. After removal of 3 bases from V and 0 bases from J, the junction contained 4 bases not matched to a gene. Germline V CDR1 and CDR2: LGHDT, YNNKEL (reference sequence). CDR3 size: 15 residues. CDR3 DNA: TGTGCCAGCAGCCAGGGGACAGCAACTAACTATGGCTACACCTTC. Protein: CASSQGTATNYGYTF.

CDR3 sequence reads: CASSSSGRVTDTQYF. DNA for the CDR3: TGTGCCAGCAGCTCGAGCGGGAGGGTTACAGATACGCAGTATTTT. This chain uses TRBV11-3 with TRBJ2-3; 10 nucleotides line up with TRBD2. The V gene's germline CDR1 is SGHNT and CDR2 YENEEA. The CDR3 is 15 amino acids. Germline trimming cut 4 bases from V and 3 bases from J; bases unmatched to any gene: 4.

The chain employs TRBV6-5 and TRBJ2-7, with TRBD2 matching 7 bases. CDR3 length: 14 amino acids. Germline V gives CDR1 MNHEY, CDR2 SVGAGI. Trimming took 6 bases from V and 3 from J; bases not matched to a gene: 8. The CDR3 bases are TGTGCCAGCAGCCAAGGACTAGTTAGCTACGAGCAGTACTTC. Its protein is CASSQGLVSYEQYF.

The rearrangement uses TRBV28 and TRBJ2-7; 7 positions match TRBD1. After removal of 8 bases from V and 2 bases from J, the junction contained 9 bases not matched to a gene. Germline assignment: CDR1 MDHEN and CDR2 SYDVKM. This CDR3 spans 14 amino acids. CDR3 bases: TGTGCCAGCCGACCAGTCGGGACAGCCTACGAGCAGTACTTC. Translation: CASRPVGTAYEQYF.

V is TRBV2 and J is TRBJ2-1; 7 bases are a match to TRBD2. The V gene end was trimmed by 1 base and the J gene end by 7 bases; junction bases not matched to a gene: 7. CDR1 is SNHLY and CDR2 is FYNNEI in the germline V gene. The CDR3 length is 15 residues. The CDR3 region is CASSEGTRGGNEQFF. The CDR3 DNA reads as TGTGCCAGCAGTGAAGGGACTAGGGGCGGGAATGAGCAGTTCTTC.

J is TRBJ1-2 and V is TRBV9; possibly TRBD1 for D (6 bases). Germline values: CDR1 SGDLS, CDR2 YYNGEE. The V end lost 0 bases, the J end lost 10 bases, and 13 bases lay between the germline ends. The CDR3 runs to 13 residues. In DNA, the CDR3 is TGTGCCAGCAGCGTAGGGCAGGGGACTAACTACACCTTC. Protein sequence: CASSVGQGTNYTF.

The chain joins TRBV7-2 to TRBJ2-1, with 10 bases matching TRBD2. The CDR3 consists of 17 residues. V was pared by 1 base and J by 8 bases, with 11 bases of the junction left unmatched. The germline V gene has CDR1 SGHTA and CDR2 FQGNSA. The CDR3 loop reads CASSLGRGAGGYDEQFF. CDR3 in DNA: TGTGCCAGCAGCTTAGGACGGGGAGCGGGAGGGTACGATGAGCAGTTCTTC. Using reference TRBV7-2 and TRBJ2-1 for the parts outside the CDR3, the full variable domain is GAGVSQSPSNKVTEKGKDVELRCDPISGHTALYWYRQSLGQGLEFLIYFQGNSAPDKSGLPSDRFSAERTGGSVSTLTIQRTQQEDSAVYLCASSLGRGAGGYDEQFFGPGTRLTVL.

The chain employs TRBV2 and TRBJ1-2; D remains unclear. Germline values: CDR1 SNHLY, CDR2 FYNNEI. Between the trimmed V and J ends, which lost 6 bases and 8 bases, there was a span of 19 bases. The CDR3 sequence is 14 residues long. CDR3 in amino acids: CASSTRGGSGGYTF. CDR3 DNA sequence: TGTGCCAGCAGCACCCGAGGAGGGTCAGGAGGCTACACCTTC.

This chain's CDR3 is CATSDSPNQRGGYTF. As DNA, the CDR3 is TGTGCCACCAGTGATAGCCCGAACCAGAGAGGTGGCTACACCTTC. V and J are TRBV24-1 and TRBJ1-2; D is unclear. Per the germline V gene, CDR1 is KGHDR and CDR2 is SFDVKD. Trimming stripped 3 bases from V and 7 bases from J, with 17 bases between. This CDR3 region has 15 residues.